This T cell receptor (beta chain) was found in a study of shared T cell receptors in the human thymus (dated by TCRdb to about 2021). For the study in its entirety: The study examined how self-reactive, shared T-cell receptor alpha chains are generated in the human thymus.

As for this clone: Its antigen is currently not known. Within one base of it there is no much larger clone, and no base qualities were kept.

CDR1 and CDR2, looked up from the germline V gene (reference sequence), are MNHEY and SMNVEV. The junction shows trimming of 2 bases on V and 2 bases on J, and the gene matches do not reach 7 bases of it. The CDR3 sequence holds 16 residues, the cysteine and phenylalanine included. Of all the DNA, just the CDR3 is kept, 48 bases in frame from base 1. Libraries were prepared through the immunoSEQ multiplex PCR assay. In its TCRdb copy, this immuneACCESS table keeps in-frame sequences only and misses some clones. Where compared with another copy, unresolved V genes explain less than half of these, and the others have no known cause. This sample is represented by hundreds of thousands of clones; approximately 78% of them were singletons. Of the sample, about 0.013% is held by the ten largest clones. The same data also went into a second study, on human thymus T cells. From that second study: Donors were immunologically healthy infants undergoing open corrective cardiac surgery for congenital heart defects in Finland. The thymus tissue came from surgical resects taken out during corrective cardiac surgery. V and J gene segment usage appeared biased in both thymic and peripheral blood repertoires. The related research reported highly overlapping thymic TCR repertoires among unrelated individuals. The study used seven to nine infant thymus samples plus four related peripheral blood samples to characterize TCR alpha and beta repertoires. The cohort included about 6 male and a couple of female infants, with donor ages spanning 7 to 244 days. Thymocytes were released mechanically from tissue and stored at -70 °C as pellets of roughly 9-32 million cells. Genomic DNA was extracted from frozen cell pellets with a QIAsymphony instrument. The immunoSEQ multiplex PCR assay was used to amplify the TCRB and TCRAD loci from a standardized amount of quality-controlled genomic DNA. The amplicons spanned the V(D)J region and were long enough to cover the CDR3 and allow V and J genes to be identified. The amplicons were sequenced on an Illumina platform via the commercial immunoSEQ service. Primer bias and sequencing errors were corrected as previously described, and TCRAD and TCRB were defined on the basis of the IMGT database. The repertoires were analysed using immunoSEQ Analyzer 3.0 and VDJTools for basic statistics, V/J segment usage, diversity estimates, rarefaction and pairwise overlap. Chao1, ChaoE, Efron-Thisted, Shannon and inverse Simpson indices were used to estimate diversity, which was also estimated on datasets down-sampled to the smallest sample. Repertoire overlap was determined by strict matching of CDR3 nucleotide sequence, V gene and J gene, and Jaccard-based multidimensional scaling clustering was applied. On average, thymus samples gave around 880,000 unique TCRB clonotypes, whereas blood samples gave roughly 86,000.

The clonotype was recovered from a boy in the first two years of life with a congenital heart defect. Donor details come from another sample of the same person, matched by shared clones. This chain joins TRBV27 to TRBJ2-7; 9 bases in the junction line up with TRBD2. Sequencing input: thymocytes. The CDR3 in this case is CASSLPRPSGTYEQYF. Read as DNA, the sequence is TGTGCCAGCAGTTTACCACGCCCTAGCGGGACCTACGAGCAGTACTTC.